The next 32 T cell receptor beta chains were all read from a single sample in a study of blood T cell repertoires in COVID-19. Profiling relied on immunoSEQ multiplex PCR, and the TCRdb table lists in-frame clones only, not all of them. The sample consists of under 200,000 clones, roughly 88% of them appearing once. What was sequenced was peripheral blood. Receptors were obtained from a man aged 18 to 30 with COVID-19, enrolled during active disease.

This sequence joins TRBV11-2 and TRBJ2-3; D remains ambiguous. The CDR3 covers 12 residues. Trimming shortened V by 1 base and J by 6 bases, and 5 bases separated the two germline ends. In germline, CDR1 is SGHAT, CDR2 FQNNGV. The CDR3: CASSLVADTQYF. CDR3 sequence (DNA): TGTGCCAGCAGCTTAGTGGCCGATACGCAGTATTTT.

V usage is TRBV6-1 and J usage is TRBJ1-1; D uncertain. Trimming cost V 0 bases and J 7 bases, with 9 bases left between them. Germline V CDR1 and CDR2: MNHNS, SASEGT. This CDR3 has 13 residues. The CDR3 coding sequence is TGTGCCAGCAGTGAAGCGGGCCGGATTGAAGCTTTCTTT. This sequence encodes CASSEAGRIEAFF.

The CDR3 DNA reads TGTGCCAGCAGCCCCTTGTTTCATGAGCAGTTCTTC. Amino acids: CASSPLFHEQFF. V gene TRBV7-8 combines with J gene TRBJ2-1; D is undetermined. Looked up from germline, CDR1 is SGHVS and CDR2 is FQNEAQ. The germline V and J ends were trimmed by 5 bases and 8 bases, with 10 bases remaining between them. The CDR3 extends over 12 amino acids.

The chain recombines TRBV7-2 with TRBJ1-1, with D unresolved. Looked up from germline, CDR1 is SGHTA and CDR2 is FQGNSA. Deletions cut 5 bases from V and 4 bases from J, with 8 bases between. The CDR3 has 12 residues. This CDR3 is CASSLTVTEAFF. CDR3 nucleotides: TGTGCCAGCAGCCTTACAGTCACTGAAGCTTTCTTT.

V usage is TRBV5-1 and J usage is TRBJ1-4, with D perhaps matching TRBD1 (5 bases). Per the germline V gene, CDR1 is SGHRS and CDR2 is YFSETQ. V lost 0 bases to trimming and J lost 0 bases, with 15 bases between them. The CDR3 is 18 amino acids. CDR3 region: CASSLERGGDATNEKLFF. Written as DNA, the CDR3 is TGCGCCAGCAGCTTGGAAAGGGGCGGGGATGCAACTAATGAAAAACTGTTTTTT.

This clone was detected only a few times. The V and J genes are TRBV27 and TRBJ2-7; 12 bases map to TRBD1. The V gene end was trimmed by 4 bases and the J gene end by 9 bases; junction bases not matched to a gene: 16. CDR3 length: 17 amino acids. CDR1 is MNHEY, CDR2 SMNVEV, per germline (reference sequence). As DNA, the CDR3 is TGTGCCAGCAGTTGGAGTGTCGGGGGACAGGGGGCTTTCGGGCAGTACTTC. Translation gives CASSWSVGGQGAFGQYF.

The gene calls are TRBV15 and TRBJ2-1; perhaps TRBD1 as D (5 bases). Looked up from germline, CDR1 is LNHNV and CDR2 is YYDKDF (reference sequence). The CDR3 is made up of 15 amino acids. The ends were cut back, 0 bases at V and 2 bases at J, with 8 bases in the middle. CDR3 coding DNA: TGTGCCACCAGCAGAGATCTGACAGCCTACAATGAGCAGTTCTTC. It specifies CATSRDLTAYNEQFF.

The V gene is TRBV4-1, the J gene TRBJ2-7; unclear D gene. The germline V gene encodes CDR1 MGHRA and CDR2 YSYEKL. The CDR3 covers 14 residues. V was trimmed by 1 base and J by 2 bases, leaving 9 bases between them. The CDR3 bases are TGCGCCAGCAGCCAAGGAGTGGTGGCCTACGAGCAGTACTTC. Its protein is CASSQGVVAYEQYF.

Here the CDR3 DNA reads TGTGCCAGCAGCTTCGAGCGGGACACAGATACGCAGTATTTT. Its translation: CASSFERDTDTQYF. V is TRBV7-2 and J is TRBJ2-3; 7 bases agree with TRBD2. After removal of 3 bases from V and 2 bases from J, the junction contained 2 bases not matched to a gene. Per the germline V gene, CDR1 is SGHTA and CDR2 is FQGNSA. The CDR3 is made up of 14 amino acids.

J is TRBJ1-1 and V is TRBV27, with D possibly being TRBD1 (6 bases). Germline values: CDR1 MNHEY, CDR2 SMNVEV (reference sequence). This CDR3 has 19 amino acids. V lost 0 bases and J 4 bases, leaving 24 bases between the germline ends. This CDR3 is CASSLSQSLFRGESTEAFF. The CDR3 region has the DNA TGTGCCAGCAGTTTATCACAATCTTTATTCAGGGGCGAAAGCACTGAAGCTTTCTTT.

CDR3 sequence reads: CASRSSGTSGAYEQYF. The CDR3 nucleotides read TGTGCCAGCAGGTCCAGTGGGACTAGCGGAGCCTACGAGCAGTACTTC. The V and J genes are TRBV6-6 and TRBJ2-7; 11 bases map to TRBD2. The CDR3 consists of 16 residues. V lost 6 bases, J lost 2 bases, and 9 bases stayed unmatched. Germline V CDR1 and CDR2: MNHNY, SVGAGI (reference sequence).

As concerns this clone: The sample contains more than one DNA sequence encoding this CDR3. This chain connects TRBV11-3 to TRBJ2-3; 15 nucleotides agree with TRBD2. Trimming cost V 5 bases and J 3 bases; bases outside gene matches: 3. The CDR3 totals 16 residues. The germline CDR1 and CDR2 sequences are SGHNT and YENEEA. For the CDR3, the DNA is TGTGCCAGCAGCCCGGGGACTAGCGGGAGGACAGATACGCAGTATTTT. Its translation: CASSPGTSGRTDTQYF.

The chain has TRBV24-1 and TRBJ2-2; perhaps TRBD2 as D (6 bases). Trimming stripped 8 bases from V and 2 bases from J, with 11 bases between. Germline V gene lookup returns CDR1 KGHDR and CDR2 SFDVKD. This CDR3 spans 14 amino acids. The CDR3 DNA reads TGTGCCACCACGGGGGTCGTTAACACCGGGGAGCTGTTTTTT. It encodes CATTGVVNTGELFF.

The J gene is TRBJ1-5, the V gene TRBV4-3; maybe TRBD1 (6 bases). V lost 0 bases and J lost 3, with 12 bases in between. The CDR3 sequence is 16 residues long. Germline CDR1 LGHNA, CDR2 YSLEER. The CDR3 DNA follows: TGCGCCAGCAGCCAAGAGGGGCAGGGGCACAATCAGCCCCAGCATTTT. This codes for CASSQEGQGHNQPQHF.

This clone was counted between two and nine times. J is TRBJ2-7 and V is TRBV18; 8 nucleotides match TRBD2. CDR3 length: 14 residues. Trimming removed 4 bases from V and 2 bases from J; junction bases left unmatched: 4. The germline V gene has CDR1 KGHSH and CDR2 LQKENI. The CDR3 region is CASSLSGKAYEQYF. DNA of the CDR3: TGTGCCAGCTCACTTAGCGGGAAGGCCTACGAGCAGTACTTC.

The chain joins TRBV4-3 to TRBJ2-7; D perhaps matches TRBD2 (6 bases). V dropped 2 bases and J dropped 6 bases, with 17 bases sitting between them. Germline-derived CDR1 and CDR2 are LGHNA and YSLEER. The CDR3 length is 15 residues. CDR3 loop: CASSQRTGGWGEQYF. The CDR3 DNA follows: TGCGCCAGCAGCCAACGGACCGGGGGTTGGGGCGAGCAGTACTTC.

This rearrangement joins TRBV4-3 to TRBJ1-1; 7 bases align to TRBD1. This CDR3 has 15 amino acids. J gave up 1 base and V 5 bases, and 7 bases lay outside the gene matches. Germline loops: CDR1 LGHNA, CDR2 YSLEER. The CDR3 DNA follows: TGCGCCAGCAGCTCCGGAGGGACAGAGAACACTGAAGCTTTCTTT. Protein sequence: CASSSGGTENTEAFF.

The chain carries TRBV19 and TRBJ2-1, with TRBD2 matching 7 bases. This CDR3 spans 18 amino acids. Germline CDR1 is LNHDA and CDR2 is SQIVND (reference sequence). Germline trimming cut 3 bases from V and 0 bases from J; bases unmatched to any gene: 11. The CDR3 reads CASSMGWGEGPSYNEQFF. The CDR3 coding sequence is TGTGCCAGTAGTATGGGTTGGGGGGAGGGCCCCTCCTACAATGAGCAGTTCTTC.

The chain's CDR3 is CASSLTSGPSNEQYF. Here the CDR3 DNA reads TGTGCCAGCAGCTTAACTAGCGGTCCCTCGAACGAGCAGTACTTC. The chain combines TRBV11-3 with TRBJ2-7, with 8 bases lining up with TRBD2. The ends lost 2 bases at V and 5 bases at J; junction bases unmatched: 8. Germline CDR1 reads SGHNT; CDR2 reads YENEEA. The CDR3 length is 15 residues.

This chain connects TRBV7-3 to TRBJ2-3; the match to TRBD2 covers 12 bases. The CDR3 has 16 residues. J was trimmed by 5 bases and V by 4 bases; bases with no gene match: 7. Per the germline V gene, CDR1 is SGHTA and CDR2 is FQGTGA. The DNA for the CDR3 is TGTGCCAGCAGCTCCCGGACTAGCGGGGCTGGAGATACGCAGTATTTT. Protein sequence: CASSSRTSGAGDTQYF.

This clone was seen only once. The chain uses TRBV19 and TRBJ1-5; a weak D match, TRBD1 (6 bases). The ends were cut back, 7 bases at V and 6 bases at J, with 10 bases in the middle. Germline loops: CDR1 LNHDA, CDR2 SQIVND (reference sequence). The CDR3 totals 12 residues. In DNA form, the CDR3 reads TGTGCCAGTATCTACAGGGCTCAGCCCCAGCATTTT. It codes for CASIYRAQPQHF.

The chain's CDR3 is CASGGTENTEAFF. CDR3 nucleotide sequence: TGTGCCAGCGGCGGGACAGAGAACACTGAAGCTTTCTTT. The rearrangement uses TRBV6-5 and TRBJ1-1, with 7 bases aligning to TRBD1. CDR1 and CDR2 (germline): MNHEY, SVGAGI. The ends lost 8 bases at V and 1 base at J; junction bases unmatched: 4. The CDR3 is 13 residues long.

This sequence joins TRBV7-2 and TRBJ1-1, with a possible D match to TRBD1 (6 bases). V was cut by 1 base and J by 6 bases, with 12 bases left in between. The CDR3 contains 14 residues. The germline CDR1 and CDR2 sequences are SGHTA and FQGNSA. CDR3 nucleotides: TGTGCCAGCAGCTTAGGGCTGGGGGCGGCTGAAGCTTTCTTT. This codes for CASSLGLGAAEAFF.

The CDR3 here is CASSPAGSHYEQYF. As DNA, the CDR3 is TGTGCCAGCAGCCCCGCTGGGAGCCACTACGAGCAGTACTTC. This chain connects TRBV13 to TRBJ2-7, with a weak D call TRBD2 (5 bases). The germline V gene has CDR1 PRHDT and CDR2 FYEKMQ (reference sequence). V was trimmed by 5 bases and J by 3 bases, leaving 14 bases between them. This CDR3 is built from 14 residues.

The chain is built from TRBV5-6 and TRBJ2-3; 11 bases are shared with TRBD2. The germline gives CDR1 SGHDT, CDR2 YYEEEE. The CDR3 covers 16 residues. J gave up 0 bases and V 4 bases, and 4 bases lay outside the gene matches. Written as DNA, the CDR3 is TGTGCCAGCAGCCCGGGGACTAGCGGCAGCACAGATACGCAGTATTTT. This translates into CASSPGTSGSTDTQYF.

CDR3 sequence (DNA): TGTGCCAGCAGCTTAGGCGGGGCCAGAAGGAATTCACCCCTCCACTTT. This encodes CASSLGGARRNSPLHF. The chain uses TRBV7-2 and TRBJ1-6; possibly TRBD1 for D (5 bases). Trimming removed 1 base from V and 7 bases from J, with 14 bases in between. Per germline, CDR1 SGHTA and CDR2 FQGNSA. The length of the CDR3 is 16 residues.

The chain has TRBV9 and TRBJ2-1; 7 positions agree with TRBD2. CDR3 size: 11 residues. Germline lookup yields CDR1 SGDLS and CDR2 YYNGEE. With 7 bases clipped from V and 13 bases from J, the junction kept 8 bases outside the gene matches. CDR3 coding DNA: TGTGCCAGCGGGGGGGGTCCCCTTCAGTTCTTC. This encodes CASGGGPLQFF. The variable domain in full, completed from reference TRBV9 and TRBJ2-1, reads DSGVTQTPKHLITATGQRVTLRCSPRSGDLSVYWYQQSLDQGLQFLIQYYNGEERAKGNILERFSAQQFPDLHSELNLSSLELGDSALYFCASGGGPLQFFGPGTRLTVL.

CDR3 protein: CASSLFAGANVLTF. Written as DNA, the CDR3 is TGTGCCAGCAGCTTGTTCGCTGGGGCCAACGTCCTGACTTTC. V is TRBV5-4 and J is TRBJ2-6; no clear D gene. The germline CDR1 and CDR2 sequences are SGHNT and YYREEE (reference sequence). V shed 1 base and J shed 2 bases, with 4 bases lying between them. The CDR3 extends over 14 amino acids.

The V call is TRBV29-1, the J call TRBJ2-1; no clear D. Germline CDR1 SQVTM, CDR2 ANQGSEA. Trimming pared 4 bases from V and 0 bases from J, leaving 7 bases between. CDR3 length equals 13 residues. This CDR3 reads CSVGQFSYNEQFF. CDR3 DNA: TGCAGCGTTGGCCAGTTCTCCTACAATGAGCAGTTCTTC.

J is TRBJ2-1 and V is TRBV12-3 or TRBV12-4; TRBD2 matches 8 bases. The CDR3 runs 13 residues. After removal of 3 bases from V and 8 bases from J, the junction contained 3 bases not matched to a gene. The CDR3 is CASSFSGSHEQFF. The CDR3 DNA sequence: TGTGCCAGCAGTTTCAGCGGGAGCCATGAGCAGTTCTTC.

The CDR3 loop is CASSTYRFGRAYEQYF. For the CDR3, the DNA is TGTGCCAGCAGTACCTACAGGTTCGGACGGGCCTACGAGCAGTACTTC. The V gene is TRBV28, the J gene TRBJ2-7; a possible D gene is TRBD1 (5 bases). Between the trimmed V and J ends, which lost 5 bases and 2 bases, there was a span of 19 bases. The CDR3 spans 16 residues. Per the germline V gene, CDR1 is MDHEN and CDR2 is SYDVKM.

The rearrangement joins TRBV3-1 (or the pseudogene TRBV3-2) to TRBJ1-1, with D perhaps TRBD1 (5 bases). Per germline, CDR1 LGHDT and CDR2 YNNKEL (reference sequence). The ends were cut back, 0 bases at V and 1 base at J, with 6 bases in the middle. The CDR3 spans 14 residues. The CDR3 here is CASSQDGQNTEAFF. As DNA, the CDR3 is TGTGCCAGCAGCCAAGATGGACAGAACACTGAAGCTTTCTTT.